Listed below are T cell receptor beta chains from one sample, sequenced in a study of a mutant IDH1 vaccine in newly diagnosed glioma. This table comes from immunoSEQ multiplex PCR, and its TCRdb copy is limited to in-frame clones, with some not included. The table records about 98,000 clones, 70% to 90% of them present only once. Here the sequenced sample was PBMCs, taken from a glioma patient treated with radiotherapy, temozolomide or both. These receptors were collected from a woman between 45 and 65 years old with glioma. Both conserved end residues are part of each CDR3. The D gene is left open where the match is weak. Expanded clones are given a class, and other clones once, few, many or no size at all.

CDR3 DNA,CDR3 protein,J gene,clone size,D gene,V gene
TGCGCCAGCAGCTTGGAAGGACAATCCTACGAGCAGTACTTC,CASSLEGQSYEQYF,TRBJ2-7,-,-,TRBV5-1
TGTGCCAGCAGCTTGGGTCAGTCAGTAGATACGCAGTATTTT,CASSLGQSVDTQYF,TRBJ2-3,-,-,TRBV5-6
TGTGCCAGCAGTTTTAGCGGTAACACAGATACGCAGTATTTT,CASSFSGNTDTQYF,TRBJ2-3,-,-,TRBV28
TGTGCCAGCAGGGACCGACAGAGAAACATTCAGTACTTC,CASRDRQRNIQYF,TRBJ2-4,-,-,TRBV6-5
TGTGCCAGCGGAGAACAGCCCCAGCATTTT,CASGEQPQHF,TRBJ1-5,-,-,TRBV6-1
TGTGCCAGCAGGACCCCGGGACAGGAATACAATGAGCAGTTCTTC,CASRTPGQEYNEQFF,TRBJ2-1,-,TRBD1,TRBV6-4
TGTGCCAGCAGTGAAGGCGGCAGGGTAGGAGGCTACACCTTC,CASSEGGRVGGYTF,TRBJ1-2,-,-,TRBV6-1
TGCGCCAGCGGTGAGTCAGGGGCTTTGAACACTGAAGCTTTCTTT,CASGESGALNTEAFF,TRBJ1-1,-,-,TRBV5-1
TGCGCCAGCAGCCAAGCTACCCAGGGGATCTACGAGCAGTACTTC,CASSQATQGIYEQYF,TRBJ2-7,-,-,TRBV4-1
TGCGCCAGCAGCCAGAGCCGGGACCTGGCCGCGGCTGAGCAGTTCTTC,CASSQSRDLAAAEQFF,TRBJ2-1,-,-,TRBV4-1
TGTGCCAGTAGACCCGTCGGCGTACTAGCGACTAGCACAGATACGCAGTATTTT,CASRPVGVLATSTDTQYF,TRBJ2-3,-,TRBD2,TRBV19
TGTGCCAGCATGTTCAGGGAGGTGGGGGAGCAGTACTTC,CASMFREVGEQYF,TRBJ2-7,-,-,TRBV28
TGTGCCAGCAGCCGTCCCTGGACGGACTATGGCTACACCTTC,CASSRPWTDYGYTF,TRBJ1-2,once,-,TRBV28
TGTGCCAGCAGCTTACGCCCAGGGACAGGGGTCGAGCAGTACTTC,CASSLRPGTGVEQYF,TRBJ2-7,once,TRBD1,TRBV11-2